This T cell receptor (beta chain) emerged from a study of cytomegalovirus exposure and HLA in healthy donors. Germline lookup yields CDR1 SNHLY and CDR2 FYNNEI. This CDR3 has 15 amino acids. V lost 8 bases to trimming and J lost 0 bases; unmatched junction nucleotides: 4. PCR involved 60 Vbeta and 13 Jbeta primers. Measured with immunoSEQ multiplex PCR; TCRdb has only the in-frame clones, and not every one. In all, the sample yields 75,000 to 95,000 clones. Notes on this clone: Its antigen is currently unknown.

Study-wide points: Presence/absence analyses supposed approximately even sequencing depth among donors.

This chain links TRBV2 with TRBJ1-5; 10 nucleotides align to TRBD1. The sequenced material came from PBMCs. The receptor comes from a girl aged 10-17 years in good health and CMV-seropositive. The CDR3 protein is CASRDRGISNQPQHF. In DNA, the CDR3 is TGTGCCAGCCGGGACAGGGGAATTAGCAATCAGCCCCAGCATTTT.